One sample yielded the 31 T cell receptor beta chains listed below, sequenced in a study of T cells in Graves' hyperthyroidism and ophthalmopathy. The investigators amplified TCR beta CDR3 regions from RNA transcripts. A set of HTBI primers served as the primers for a first-round RT-PCR of the TCR CDR3. MiXCR, applied by TCRdb to the multiplex PCR reads, yields one record per CDR3 protein. The data show about 280,000 distinct CDR3 sequences, with less than 30% seen just once and about 25% held by the top ten. Sequencing was done on a sample of blood. The receptors derive from a man aged 40-55 years with Graves' hyperthyroidism that later progressed to Graves' ophthalmopathy.

In its sample, this clonotype was seen many times. The genes are TRBV2 and TRBJ2-2; D ambiguous. The CDR3 consists of 15 residues. Germline assignment: CDR1 SNHLY and CDR2 FYNNEI. With 2 bases removed from V and 3 bases from J, the gap between germline ends came to 10 bases. CDR3 amino acids: CASSEIGYHTGELFF. In DNA, the CDR3 is TGTGCCAGCAGTGAAATAGGATACCACACCGGGGAGCTGTTTTTT.

The chain carries TRBV3-1 and TRBJ2-7; 12 bases align to TRBD2. This CDR3 spans 14 amino acids. Trimming took 2 bases from V and 6 from J; bases not matched to a gene: 2. Germline V CDR1 and CDR2: LGHDT, YNNKEL (reference sequence). The CDR3 DNA sequence: TGTGCCAGCAGCCAACCGGGACTAGCGGGCGAGCAGTACTTC. Its protein is CASSQPGLAGEQYF.

This clonotype was observed many times. CDR3 region: CASSWDSNTEAFF. In DNA form, the CDR3 reads TGTGCCAGCAGTTGGGACTCGAACACTGAAGCTTTCTTT. The chain is built from TRBV12-3 or TRBV12-4 and TRBJ1-1, with D possibly being TRBD1 (5 bases). The CDR3 consists of 13 residues. V lost 4 bases and J lost 1, with 7 bases in between.

Ten or more counts support this clonotype. V is TRBV5-1 and J is TRBJ2-5; 8 bases are shared with TRBD2. There are 15 residues in the CDR3. With 6 bases clipped from V and 5 bases from J, the junction kept 12 bases outside the gene matches. Per germline, CDR1 SGHRS and CDR2 YFSETQ. The CDR3 here is CASKRTGTSTETQYF. The CDR3, as DNA: TGCGCCAGCAAGAGAACCGGGACTAGTACCGAGACCCAGTACTTC.

This clonotype was detected many times. This chain uses TRBV28 with TRBJ1-2; no clear D. Germline V gene sequence: CDR1 MDHEN, CDR2 SYDVKM. Trimming removed 5 bases from V and 4 bases from J, with 14 bases in between. The CDR3 contains 14 residues. CDR3 DNA sequence: TGTGCCAGCAGTCCTCTTGACCGCAGCTATGGCTACACCTTC. Its translation is CASSPLDRSYGYTF.

This clonotype was observed a single time. One end of the junction varies from germline; a read error may be responsible. The chain is built from TRBV20-1 and TRBJ1-6; the match to TRBD1 covers 10 bases. Per germline, CDR1 DFQATT and CDR2 SNEGSKA (reference sequence). The CDR3 loop spans 12 amino acids. This CDR3 reads CSARSSRGTGDF. The CDR3 bases are TGCAGTGCTAGATCTTCGAGGGGGACAGGGGACTTT.

The table lists this clonotype with many counts. For the CDR3, the DNA is TGTGCCAGCAGCGGGGGCAATCAGCCCCAGCATTTT. Translation gives CASSGGNQPQHF. The chain is built from TRBV12-3 or TRBV12-4 and TRBJ1-5, with D uncertain. This CDR3 spans 12 amino acids. Trimming cost V 6 bases and J 2 bases, with 5 bases left between them.

V is TRBV12-3 or TRBV12-4 and J is TRBJ1-1; TRBD1 aligns across 8 bases. The CDR3 has 18 amino acids. V trimming: 1 base; J trimming: 3 bases; junction bases outside the gene matches: 13. The CDR3 sequence: CASSLEWYLGQGYTEAFF. CDR3 DNA sequence: TGTGCCAGCAGTTTAGAGTGGTATTTAGGACAGGGATACACTGAAGCTTTCTTT.

This clonotype was seen a few times. The gene calls are TRBV3-1 and TRBJ2-2, with 7 bases matching TRBD2. The CDR3 is 16 residues long. Looked up from germline, CDR1 is LGHDT and CDR2 is YNNKEL (reference sequence). Trimming cost V 0 bases and J 4 bases; bases outside gene matches: 5. The CDR3 is CASSQEAAGATGELFF. CDR3 in DNA: TGTGCCAGCAGCCAAGAGGCGGCGGGAGCCACCGGGGAGCTGTTTTTT.

This clonotype was observed at least ten times. This rearrangement joins TRBV4-2 to TRBJ1-2; 7 bases match TRBD1. Germline CDR1 and CDR2: LGHNA and YNFKEQ. CDR3 length: 20 amino acids. The J segment lost 4 bases and the V segment lost 4 bases, leaving 24 bases of the junction unmatched. CDR3 loop: CASSPSPRQGLRVTSYGYTF. CDR3 nucleotide sequence: TGTGCCAGCAGCCCTTCTCCCAGACAGGGTCTCAGGGTGACGTCCTATGGCTACACCTTC.

This clonotype was seen at least ten times. The chain carries TRBV7-8 and TRBJ1-2; 12 bases line up with TRBD1. CDR3 length: 16 residues. The V gene end was trimmed by 5 bases and the J gene end by 1 base; junction bases not matched to a gene: 5. CDR1 SGHVS and CDR2 FQNEAQ come from the germline V gene. The CDR3: CASSPGQGAYNYGYTF. CDR3 DNA: TGTGCCAGCAGCCCGGGACAGGGGGCCTATAACTATGGCTACACCTTC.

This clonotype has at least ten counts. V is TRBV12-3 or TRBV12-4 and J is TRBJ2-5; no definite D call. This CDR3 has 15 residues. V gave up 0 bases and J gave up 1 base, with 9 bases separating them. This CDR3 reads CASSLAGRRQETQYF. CDR3 sequence (DNA): TGTGCCAGCAGTTTAGCGGGTCGGCGCCAAGAGACCCAGTACTTC.

The chain employs TRBV24-1 and TRBJ1-1, with unresolved D. With 1 base removed from V and 1 base from J, the gap between germline ends came to 3 bases. The CDR3 sequence is 13 residues long. Germline V lookup: CDR1 KGHDR, CDR2 SFDVKD. The CDR3 bases are TGTGCCACCAGTGATTTATGGAACACTGAAGCTTTCTTT. This encodes CATSDLWNTEAFF.

This clonotype was recorded many times. The V and J genes are TRBV15 and TRBJ2-2; TRBD2 matches at 12 bases. The CDR3 sequence is 16 residues long. Germline V gene lookup returns CDR1 LNHNV and CDR2 YYDKDF (reference sequence). V shed 6 bases and J 6 bases; nucleotides not matched to a gene: 8. The CDR3 nucleotides read TGTGCCACCAGTGGATCTAGCGGGAGGGTCTCCGGGGAGCTGTTTTTT. It translates to CATSGSSGRVSGELFF.

DNA of the CDR3: TGTGCCAGCAGCTTAAGGCTGGGGGACAGGCTATTCTCTGGGGCCAACGTCCTGACTTTC. Its protein product is CASSLRLGDRLFSGANVLTF. This sequence joins TRBV7-3 and TRBJ2-6, with 8 bases aligning to TRBD1. The trim removed 1 base at V and 0 bases at J, leaving 11 bases unmatched. Germline loops: CDR1 SGHTA, CDR2 FQGTGA. The CDR3 loop spans 20 amino acids. Complete variable domain (other parts from reference TRBV7-3 and TRBJ2-6): GAGVSQTPSNKVTEKGKYVELRCDPISGHTALYWYRQSLGQGPEFLIYFQGTGAADDSGLPNDRFFAVRPEGSVSTLKIQRTERGDSAVYLCASSLRLGDRLFSGANVLTFGAGSRLTVL.

The chain recombines TRBV6-4 with TRBJ1-3, with D perhaps matching TRBD1 (5 bases). V gave up 6 bases and J gave up 3 bases, with 15 bases separating them. CDR1 and CDR2 (germline): MRHNA, SNTAGT. The length of the CDR3 is 15 residues. For the CDR3, the DNA is TGTGCCAGCAGCTTGTTCGGGGGAAGTGGAAACACCATATATTTT. Its translation: CASSLFGGSGNTIYF.

This clonotype has ten or more counts. The chain employs TRBV7-9 and TRBJ1-1, with 7 bases fitting TRBD1. There are 15 residues in the CDR3. Trimming cost V 7 bases and J 4 bases; bases outside gene matches: 12. Germline values: CDR1 SEHNR, CDR2 FQNEAQ (reference sequence). The DNA for the CDR3 is TGTGCCAGCACGGGGGCAGGGGGGAGTGGCACTGAAGCTTTCTTT. It yields the protein CASTGAGGSGTEAFF.

In this sample, this clonotype turned up a few times. CDR3 sequence: CSASGRAETQYF. CDR3 bases: TGCAGTGCTAGCGGGAGGGCGGAGACCCAGTACTTC. This rearrangement joins TRBV20-1 to TRBJ2-5; 8 nucleotides align to TRBD2. Germline CDR1 reads DFQATT; CDR2 reads SNEGSKA (reference sequence). This CDR3 is built from 12 residues. The V gene end was trimmed by 3 bases and the J gene end by 5 bases; junction bases not matched to a gene: 2.

This clonotype was observed many times. This chain connects TRBV5-5 to TRBJ2-5, with a possible D match to TRBD1 (5 bases). This CDR3 contains 15 residues. V was clipped by 0 bases and J by 5 bases, with 14 bases between them. From germline, CDR1 is SGHKS and CDR2 YYEKEE (reference sequence). The CDR3 loop reads CASSLAGTSGETQYF. DNA of the CDR3: TGTGCCAGCAGCTTGGCCGGCACATCAGGGGAGACCCAGTACTTC.

This clonotype appeared many times. The DNA for the CDR3 is TGTGCCAGCAGCCAAGAGAACAGGAACTATGGCTACACCTTC. It yields the protein CASSQENRNYGYTF. The J gene is TRBJ1-2, the V gene TRBV14; possible D gene TRBD1, 5 bases. The V and J ends lost 0 bases and 2 bases respectively, with 7 bases between them. CDR3 length equals 14 residues. CDR1 and CDR2 (germline): SGHDN, FVKESK.

This clonotype was detected many times. The chain joins TRBV7-9 to TRBJ2-5; D not resolved. Germline CDR1 and CDR2: SEHNR and FQNEAQ (reference sequence). This CDR3 spans 11 amino acids. V was shortened by 6 bases and J by 3 bases, with 5 bases between the two germline ends. The CDR3 spells CASRQKETQYF. The CDR3 nucleotides are TGTGCCAGCAGACAGAAAGAGACCCAGTACTTC. The variable domain in full, with the rest retrieved from reference TRBV7-9 and TRBJ2-5, is DTGVSQNPRHKITKRGQNVTFRCDPISEHNRLYWYRQTLGQGPEFLTYFQNEAQLEKSRLLSDRFSAERPKGSFSTLEIQRTEQGDSAMYLCASRQKETQYFGPGTRLLVL.

This clonotype has at least ten counts. The chain couples TRBV20-1 to TRBJ2-7; 8 bases are a match to TRBD2. The CDR3 totals 16 residues. V shed 3 bases and J 0 bases; nucleotides not matched to a gene: 10. Per the germline V gene, CDR1 is DFQATT and CDR2 is SNEGSKA (reference sequence). The CDR3 sequence: CSASPLGREDSYEQYF. DNA of the CDR3: TGCAGTGCTAGCCCGTTAGGGCGGGAGGACTCCTACGAGCAGTACTTC.

This clonotype appeared many times. This sequence joins TRBV11-3 and TRBJ2-7, with TRBD2 as a possible D gene (5 bases). Germline assignment: CDR1 SGHNT and CDR2 YENEEA. This CDR3 has 15 residues. V lost 4 bases and J 6 bases, leaving 19 bases between the germline ends. In DNA, the CDR3 is TGTGCCAGCAGCTGGAGAGGGTTCCGGGCTCCCGAGCAGTACTTC. Residues: CASSWRGFRAPEQYF.

This chain connects TRBV24-1 to TRBJ2-5, with D possibly TRBD1 on 5 matching bases. Germline V gene data show CDR1 as KGHDR and CDR2 as SFDVKD. Trimming cost V 10 bases and J 2 bases, with 10 bases left between them. The CDR3 is 12 residues long. The CDR3 DNA follows: TGTGCCACGATTAAGGGGCAAGAGACCCAGTACTTC. The encoded protein is CATIKGQETQYF.

This clonotype has ten or more counts. This rearrangement joins TRBV12-3 or TRBV12-4 to TRBJ2-4; 7 bases are shared with TRBD2. Trimming took 5 bases from V and 7 from J; bases not matched to a gene: 8. The CDR3 covers 14 residues. CDR3 in amino acids: CASSPIRRGNIQYF. DNA for the CDR3: TGTGCCAGCAGTCCCATCAGGCGGGGGAACATTCAGTACTTC.

The chain uses TRBV6-4 and TRBJ1-5, with D perhaps matching TRBD1 (5 bases). With 3 bases removed from V and 2 bases from J, the gap between germline ends came to 11 bases. CDR1 is MRHNA, CDR2 SNTAGT, per germline. The CDR3 has 15 residues. The CDR3 is CASSERGGGNQPQHF. The CDR3 region has the DNA TGTGCCAGCAGTGAACGGGGGGGAGGCAATCAGCCCCAGCATTTT.

In this sample, this clonotype turned up many times. In nucleotides, the CDR3 is TGTGCCAGCAACCCGCTTAGGGGGGAAGCTTTCTTT. Translating it yields CASNPLRGEAFF. The chain carries TRBV6-2 or TRBV6-3 and TRBJ1-1, with D perhaps matching TRBD1 (6 bases). In germline, CDR1 is MNHEY, CDR2 SVGEGT. The CDR3 length is 12 residues. V lost 7 bases and J 8 bases, leaving 14 bases between the germline ends.

V usage is TRBV12-3 or TRBV12-4 and J usage is TRBJ1-5; 10 nucleotides agree with TRBD1. V was pared by 5 bases and J by 6 bases, with 7 bases of the junction left unmatched. The CDR3 extends over 15 amino acids. In DNA, the CDR3 is TGTGCCAGCAGTAGGGGGACAGGGGAGGGTCAGCCCCAGCATTTT. As protein: CASSRGTGEGQPQHF.

This clonotype showed up many times. CDR3 nucleotide sequence: TGCAGTGCTGGTGGACAGGGGCAAGAGACCCAGTACTTC. It codes for CSAGGQGQETQYF. The chain recombines TRBV20-1 with TRBJ2-5, with TRBD1 matching over 9 bases. V shed 5 bases and J 2 bases; nucleotides not matched to a gene: 3. Germline-derived CDR1 and CDR2 are DFQATT and SNEGSKA (reference sequence). The CDR3 has 13 residues.

This clonotype has a handful of counts. The chain is built from TRBV12-3 or TRBV12-4 and TRBJ1-6; tentatively, D is TRBD1 (6 bases). The CDR3 loop spans 14 amino acids. V was shortened by 2 bases and J by 9 bases, with 11 bases between the two germline ends. The CDR3 loop is CASSLRGQGSPLHF. Here the CDR3 DNA reads TGTGCCAGCAGTTTACGGGGACAAGGTTCACCCCTCCACTTT.

V gene TRBV6-2 or TRBV6-3 combines with J gene TRBJ1-2; D is unresolved. Trimming cost V 0 bases and J 6 bases, with 14 bases left between them. CDR3 length equals 15 residues. CDR1 is MNHEY and CDR2 is SVGEGT in the germline V gene. The CDR3 region is CASSYSSTAVDGYTF. CDR3 nucleotides: TGTGCCAGCAGTTACTCATCGACCGCGGTGGATGGCTACACCTTC.